A selection of T cell receptor beta chains follows, all from one sample in a study of blood T cell repertoires in COVID-19. Libraries were prepared by immunoSEQ multiplex PCR; TCRdb keeps only in-frame clonotypes and omits some of them. The table shows approximately 300,000 clones, with about 93% occurring only once. The sequencing sample was made of peripheral blood. Receptors originate from a woman in her thirties with COVID-19, enrolled during active disease. Each CDR3 is given with its conserved first and last residue. The D gene is left open where the match is weak. Size tells how often a clone was seen (once, few, many) or the class of an expanded clone, and some rows leave it out.

clone size	V gene	J gene	D gene	CDR3 protein	CDR3 DNA
NA	TRBV28	TRBJ2-7	NA	CASSPPGLSYEQYF	TGTGCCAGCAGTCCTCCGGGACTGTCCTACGAGCAGTACTTC
NA	TRBV4-1	TRBJ1-1	NA	CASSQGGAGRPEAFF	TGCGCCAGCAGCCAAGGGGGCGCGGGGAGGCCTGAAGCTTTCTTT
NA	TRBV6-2/TRBV6-3	TRBJ2-7	NA	CASSYRYEQYF	TGTGCCAGCAGTTACCGCTACGAGCAGTACTTC
few	TRBV10-3	TRBJ2-1	NA	CAISDGQLSYNEQFF	TGTGCCATCAGTGATGGTCAACTCTCCTACAATGAGCAGTTCTTC
NA	TRBV11-1	TRBJ2-5	NA	CASSLQGETQYF	TGTGCCAGCAGCTTACAGGGGGAGACCCAGTACTTC
few	TRBV4-3	TRBJ2-7	NA	CASSYSGTGEREQYF	TGCGCCAGCAGCTACTCCGGGACTGGGGAACGGGAGCAGTACTTC
NA	TRBV3-1/TRBV3-2	TRBJ2-7	NA	CASSQAREQYF	TGTGCCAGCAGCCAAGCGCGGGAGCAGTACTTC
once	TRBV9	TRBJ2-2	NA	CASSVGAGQLAGELFF	TGTGCCAGCAGCGTAGGGGCAGGGCAGTTGGCCGGGGAGCTGTTTTTT
NA	TRBV28	TRBJ2-1	TRBD2	CASSKVGLAGINEQFF	TGTGCCAGCAGCAAGGTAGGACTAGCGGGCATCAATGAGCAGTTCTTC
NA	TRBV5-6	TRBJ2-2	NA	CASSLSRGKLFF	TGTGCCAGCAGCTTGAGCAGGGGAAAGCTGTTTTTT
few	TRBV29-1	TRBJ2-7	NA	CSVASTFYEQYF	TGCAGCGTTGCCTCGACATTCTACGAGCAGTACTTC
NA	TRBV7-9	TRBJ1-2	TRBD1	CASSPTSTGGRVGYGYTF	TGTGCCAGCAGCCCCACCTCGACAGGGGGCAGGGTTGGCTATGGCTACACCTTC
NA	TRBV7-2	TRBJ1-6	TRBD1	CASSIRTGPSPLHF	TGTGCCAGCAGCATACGGACAGGGCCTTCACCCCTCCACTTT
NA	TRBV28	TRBJ2-7	NA	CASSWTASYYEQYF	TGTGCCAGCAGTTGGACAGCGAGCTACTACGAGCAGTACTTC
NA	TRBV24-1	TRBJ2-5	TRBD2	CATSELTSGGETQYF	TGTGCCACCAGTGAGCTTACTAGCGGGGGGGAGACCCAGTACTTC
few	TRBV2	TRBJ2-7	NA	CASSRDLESYEQYF	TGTGCCAGCAGTCGGGACTTAGAATCCTACGAGCAGTACTTC
NA	TRBV30	TRBJ2-2	TRBD2	CAWTSGRDGELFF	TGTGCCTGGACTAGCGGGAGGGACGGGGAGCTGTTTTTT
NA	TRBV9	TRBJ1-1	TRBD1	CASSLGQKNTEAFF	TGTGCCAGCAGCTTGGGACAGAAAAACACTGAAGCTTTCTTT
NA	TRBV10-2	TRBJ2-5	NA	CARPGGHGIGETQYF	TGCGCCAGGCCTGGAGGGCACGGGATAGGGGAGACCCAGTACTTC
once	TRBV28	TRBJ2-6	NA	CASSFQSGSGANVLTF	TGTGCCAGCAGTTTTCAGTCAGGCTCTGGGGCCAACGTCCTGACTTTC
NA	TRBV3-1/TRBV3-2	TRBJ2-3	TRBD2	CASSQGLAGTDTQYF	TGTGCCAGCAGCCAAGGGCTAGCGGGCACAGATACGCAGTATTTT
NA	TRBV5-1	TRBJ1-2	TRBD1	CASSWWGTGGLSYGYTF	TGCGCCAGCAGCTGGTGGGGGACAGGGGGCCTGAGTTATGGCTACACCTTC
NA	TRBV7-9	TRBJ1-5	TRBD1	CASSSTGDQPQHF	TGTGCCAGCAGCTCAACAGGGGATCAGCCCCAGCATTTT
NA	TRBV27	TRBJ2-3	TRBD2	CASQRDAPTDTQYF	TGTGCCAGCCAGCGGGACGCCCCAACGGACACGCAGTATTTT
once	TRBV28	TRBJ2-5	TRBD2	CASSLAGTSGLQETQYF	TGTGCCAGCAGTTTGGCTGGGACTAGCGGGCTTCAAGAGACCCAGTACTTC
few	TRBV7-2	TRBJ2-1	TRBD2	CASSLTSGFPFF	TGTGCCAGCAGCTTGACTAGCGGGTTTCCGTTCTTC
NA	TRBV10-1	TRBJ2-2	NA	CASSDGNTGELFF	TGCGCCAGCAGTGACGGGAACACCGGGGAGCTGTTTTTT
NA	TRBV5-6	TRBJ1-1	TRBD1	CASSGQGRNTEAFF	TGTGCCAGCTCCGGACAGGGGAGGAACACTGAAGCTTTCTTT
NA	TRBV2	TRBJ1-2	NA	CASRRINYGYTF	TGTGCCAGCAGGAGAATTAACTATGGCTACACCTTC
NA	TRBV28	TRBJ1-4	TRBD1	CASSTRQGTEKLFF	TGTGCCAGCAGTACTCGACAGGGAACTGAAAAACTGTTTTTT
few	TRBV5-5	TRBJ1-4	TRBD1	CASSLVPGTGNEKLFF	TGTGCCAGCAGCTTGGTTCCCGGGACAGGGAATGAAAAACTGTTTTTT
NA	TRBV5-1	TRBJ1-1	NA	CASSSGGRPVNTEAFF	TGCGCCAGCAGCTCGGGAGGACGGCCGGTGAACACTGAAGCTTTCTTT
NA	TRBV5-4	TRBJ2-7	NA	CASSSRGGVGEQYF	TGTGCCAGCAGCTCGAGAGGGGGGGTGGGCGAGCAGTACTTC
NA	TRBV28	TRBJ1-2	TRBD1	CASSPWTGGSYGYTF	TGTGCCAGCAGTCCCTGGACAGGGGGCTCCTATGGCTACACCTTC
NA	TRBV20-1	TRBJ2-1	NA	CSASWDTFYNEQFF	TGCAGTGCTAGTTGGGACACCTTCTACAATGAGCAGTTCTTC
once	TRBV9	TRBJ1-3	NA	CASSILDSYSGNTIYF	TGTGCCAGCAGCATTCTTGACAGTTACTCTGGAAACACCATATATTTT
NA	TRBV28	TRBJ2-7	TRBD1	CASSSGQGAYEQYF	TGTGCCAGCAGTTCGGGACAGGGGGCCTACGAGCAGTACTTC
NA	TRBV4-1	TRBJ2-1	TRBD2	CASSLLAGGYNEQFF	TGCGCCAGCAGCCTCCTAGCGGGAGGGTACAATGAGCAGTTCTTC